These 8 T cell receptor beta chains came from one sample sequenced in a study of T cells in Graves' hyperthyroidism and ophthalmopathy. Researchers took RNA transcripts and amplified the TCR beta CDR3 regions from them. TCR CDR3 regions were first amplified by RT-PCR with HTBI primers. TCRdb itself ran the multiplex PCR reads through MiXCR, one entry per CDR3 protein. This sample has hundreds of thousands of distinct CDR3 sequences, with around 15% found just once. Input material: blood. The source of these receptors is a man aged 50 to 60 with Graves' ophthalmopathy.

The sample holds many counts of this clonotype. The chain couples TRBV18 to TRBJ1-4, with 9 bases identical to TRBD1. CDR3 length equals 14 residues. After removal of 4 bases from V and 7 bases from J, the junction contained 4 bases not matched to a gene. Per the germline V gene, CDR1 is KGHSH and CDR2 is LQKENI. As DNA, the CDR3 is TGTGCCAGCTCACTGGACAGGGGAGGTGAAAAACTGTTTTTT. Translation gives CASSLDRGGEKLFF.

This clonotype was detected only a few times. The chain couples TRBV7-8 to TRBJ2-2; 10 positions agree with TRBD2. The J segment lost 6 bases and the V segment lost 5 bases, leaving 24 bases of the junction unmatched. Per germline, CDR1 SGHVS and CDR2 FQNEAQ. The CDR3 has 21 residues. The CDR3 nucleotides are TGTGCCAGCAGCCTAGGCCGAGTACCCCAGCGGGAGGGCCATTGGGCCGGGGAGCTGTTTTTT. It specifies CASSLGRVPQREGHWAGELFF. Filled out from reference TRBV7-8 and TRBJ2-2, the complete variable domain reads GAGVSQSPRYKVAKRGQDVALRCDPISGHVSLFWYQQALGQGPEFLTYFQNEAQLDKSGLPSDRFFAERPEGSVSTLKIQRTQQEDSAVYLCASSLGRVPQREGHWAGELFFGEGSRLTVL.

This clonotype was recorded at least ten times. The chain recombines TRBV3-1 with TRBJ2-6; 10 bases fit TRBD2. This CDR3 spans 18 amino acids. J was trimmed by 3 bases and V by 1 base; bases with no gene match: 6. CDR1 and CDR2 from the germline V gene are LGHDT and YNNKEL (reference sequence). CDR3 in amino acids: CASSQVSSGRGGANVLTF. The CDR3 bases are TGTGCCAGCAGCCAAGTATCTAGCGGGAGAGGTGGGGCCAACGTCCTGACTTTC.

At least ten counts were recorded for this clonotype. The genes are TRBV7-2 and TRBJ2-5; 12 bases fit TRBD2. The ends lost 5 bases at V and 4 bases at J; junction bases unmatched: 14. CDR3 length: 18 residues. The germline V gene has CDR1 SGHTA and CDR2 FQGNSA. The CDR3 reads CASSTLLAGGPEPETQYF. The CDR3 nucleotides read TGTGCCAGCAGCACCCTTCTAGCGGGAGGGCCGGAACCAGAGACCCAGTACTTC.

This clonotype has more than one count but fewer than ten. The genes are TRBV5-6 and TRBJ2-5; 9 nucleotides align to TRBD2. The CDR3 sequence is 16 residues long. The junction had 10 bases not matched to a gene; V was cut back by 2 bases and J by 5 bases. From germline, CDR1 is SGHDT and CDR2 YYEEEE. The CDR3 spells CASSLGALAGRETQYF. CDR3 bases: TGTGCCAGCAGCTTAGGGGCCCTAGCGGGACGTGAGACCCAGTACTTC.

A remark on this clonotype: Germline and junction disagree at one end, which may indicate a read error. V is TRBV27 and J is TRBJ2-1, with 11 bases lining up with TRBD2. The CDR3 is 17 residues long. Germline V gene sequence: CDR1 MNHEY, CDR2 SMNVEV (reference sequence). CDR3 loop: CASSFLAGGISYDEQLF. The DNA of the CDR3 is TGTGCCAGCAGTTTCCTAGCGGGAGGTATATCCTACGATGAGCAGCTCTTC.

The rearrangement links TRBV7-8 to TRBJ2-3; the D is unclear. This CDR3 is 13 amino acids long. Germline CDR1 is SGHVS and CDR2 is FQNEAQ. V was pared by 3 bases and J by 3 bases, with 7 bases between. CDR3 amino acids: CASSLEMTDTQYF. The CDR3 DNA reads TGTGCCAGCAGCTTGGAAATGACAGATACGCAGTATTTT.

Concerning this clonotype itself: A much larger clonotype is one base distant, so this may be a read error. This chain connects TRBV3-1 to TRBJ2-1; no clear D. In germline, CDR1 is LGHDT, CDR2 YNNKEL (reference sequence). The CDR3 runs 11 residues. Trimming took 11 bases from V and 10 from J, leaving 15 bases between them. This CDR3 is CAASGGHEQFF. The CDR3 coding sequence is TGTGCCGCGTCAGGCGGTCACGAGCAGTTCTTC.